Listed here is a single T cell receptor (beta chain). What it binds is unknown. These data are taken from a study of siplizumab effects on memory and regulatory T cells. On the study more broadly: Siplizumab-treated (around 1.1 ug/mL) and drug-free mixed lymphocyte reactions were paired. The study, taken as a whole, reports: Among sequences traceable to unstimulated CD4+ memory cells, alloreactive ones were significantly reduced by siplizumab. Naive T cells seemed more diverse than memory cells; they also seemed major alloresponse contributors. The average Treg-derived proportion among mappable alloreactive CD4+ clones was 65% to 80% with siplizumab versus more than 25% in controls.

The authors kept the mixed lymphocyte reaction cells in coculture at 37°C for six to seven days. TCRdb's table, derived via immunoSEQ multiplex PCR, lists solely in-frame clones and lacks some. The sample lists 8,500 to 10,000 clones; almost 40% were seen once. Between the trimmed V and J ends, which lost 2 bases and 3 bases, there was a span of 11 bases. This CDR3 contains 14 residues. Germline loops: CDR1 SGHTA, CDR2 FQGTGA. The chain employs TRBV7-3 and TRBJ2-7; no definite D call. This receptor was taken from a human donor in good health; the cells came from an allogeneic mixed lymphocyte reaction. Sequencing used CFSE-low (dividing) CD4+ T cells sorted from an allogeneic mixed lymphocyte reaction. CDR3 sequence: CASSLDPGGYEQYF. CDR3 coding DNA: TGTGCCAGCAGCTTAGACCCCGGCGGCTACGAGCAGTACTTC. Looking up the rest from reference TRBV7-3 and TRBJ2-7 gives the full variable domain: GAGVSQTPSNKVTEKGKYVELRCDPISGHTALYWYRQSLGQGPEFLIYFQGTGAADDSGLPNDRFFAVRPEGSVSTLKIQRTERGDSAVYLCASSLDPGGYEQYFGPGTRLTVT.